This TCR beta chain originates from a study of post-analysis software for immune sequencing data. Study summary: Both relapsing-remitting and secondary progressive multiple sclerosis featured among the disease courses, as did progressive-relapsing multiple sclerosis.

CDR1 is DFQATT and CDR2 is SNEGSKA in the germline V gene (reference sequence). The CDR3 loop spans 16 amino acids. The V and J ends lost 1 base and 2 bases respectively, with 15 bases between them. Broader study findings: Comparison with controls showed significantly lower normalized Chao1 diversity in multiple sclerosis patients. Same-batch preparations were strongly co-clustered by F measure. Controls showed lower frequencies than patients for roughly five TRBV segments, and TRBV5-6, TRBV5-1 and TRBV20-1 were among these.

This clonotype was picked up a small number of times. The antigen is unknown. Unique molecular identifiers tagged the TCR beta cDNA libraries. Roughly 0.5 million cDNA molecules were obtained from around 1 to 10 million T cells. TCRdb reanalysed the PCR reads using MiXCR and keeps one entry per CDR3 protein. Among roughly 620,000 distinct CDR3 sequences, 40% to 50% were seen once, and the ten largest hold under 2%. The chain links TRBV20-1 to TRBJ2-1; the D gene could be TRBD1 or TRBD2 (5 bases each). This TCR came from a girl under 18 with multiple sclerosis. Sequenced input: blood. CDR3 region: CSARAQPGRTYNEQFF. The CDR3 bases are TGCAGTGCTAGAGCTCAACCAGGGAGAACCTACAATGAGCAGTTCTTC.